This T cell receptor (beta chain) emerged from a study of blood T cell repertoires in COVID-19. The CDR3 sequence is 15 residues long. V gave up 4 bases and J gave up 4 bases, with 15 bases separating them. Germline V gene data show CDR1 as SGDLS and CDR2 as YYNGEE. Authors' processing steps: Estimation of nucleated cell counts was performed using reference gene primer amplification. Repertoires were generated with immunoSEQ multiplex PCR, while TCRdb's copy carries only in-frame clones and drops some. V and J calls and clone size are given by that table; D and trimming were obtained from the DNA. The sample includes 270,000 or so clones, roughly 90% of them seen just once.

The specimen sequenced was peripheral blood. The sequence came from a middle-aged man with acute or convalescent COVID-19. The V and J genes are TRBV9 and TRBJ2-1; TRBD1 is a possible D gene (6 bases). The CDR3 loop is CASSLQGQRYNEQFF. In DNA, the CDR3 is TGTGCCAGCAGCTTACAGGGCCAGAGGTACAATGAGCAGTTCTTC.